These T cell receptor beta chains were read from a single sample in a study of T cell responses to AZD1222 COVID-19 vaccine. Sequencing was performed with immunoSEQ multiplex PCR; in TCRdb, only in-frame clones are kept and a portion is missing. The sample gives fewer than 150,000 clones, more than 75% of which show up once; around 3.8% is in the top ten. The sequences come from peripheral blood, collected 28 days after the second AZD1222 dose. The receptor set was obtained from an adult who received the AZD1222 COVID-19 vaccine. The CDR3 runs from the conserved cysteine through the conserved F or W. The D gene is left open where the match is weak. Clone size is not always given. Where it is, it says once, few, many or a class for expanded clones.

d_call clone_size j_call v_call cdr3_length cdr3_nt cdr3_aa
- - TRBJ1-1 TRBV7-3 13 TGTGCCAGCAGCTTAAACGCCAACACTGAAGCTTTCTTT CASSLNANTEAFF
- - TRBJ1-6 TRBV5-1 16 TGCGCCAGCAGCTTGGTTGAGGGCTCCTATAATTCACCCCTCCACTTT CASSLVEGSYNSPLHF
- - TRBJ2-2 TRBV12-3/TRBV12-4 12 TGTGCCAGCAGTGCGAGGGCCGGGGGGCTGTTTTTT CASSARAGGLFF
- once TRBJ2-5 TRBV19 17 TGTGCCAGTAGTATAGGCCCCATGCAGAGGCAGGGAGAGACCCAGTACTTC CASSIGPMQRQGETQYF
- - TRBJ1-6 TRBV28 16 TGTGCCAGCAGGTACCTGACCGTTTCCTATAATTCACCCCTCCACTTT CASRYLTVSYNSPLHF
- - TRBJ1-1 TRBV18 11 TGTGCCAGCTCACCAATGGTTGAAGCTTTCTTT CASSPMVEAFF
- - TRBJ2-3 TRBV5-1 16 TGCGCCAGCAGCTTTCCCCGGGACCTTGACACAGATACGCAGTATTTT CASSFPRDLDTDTQYF
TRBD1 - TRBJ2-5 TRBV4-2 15 TGTGCCAGCAGCCAAGACCCCAGGGGGCGAGAGACCCAGTACTTC CASSQDPRGRETQYF
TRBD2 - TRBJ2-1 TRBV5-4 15 TGTGCCAGCAGCTTTGAGACTAGCGGGTGGACTGAGCAGTTCTTC CASSFETSGWTEQFF
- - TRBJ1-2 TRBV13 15 TGTGCCAGCAGCTGGAGGACGGGTACTCACTATGGCTACACCTTC CASSWRTGTHYGYTF
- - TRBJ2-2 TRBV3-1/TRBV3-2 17 TGTGCCAGCAGCCAAGCTTCCCCGGGGGTCGACACCGGGGAGCTGTTTTTT CASSQASPGVDTGELFF
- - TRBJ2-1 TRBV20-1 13 TGCAGTGCTAGTCAGTCCGGGCGGAATGAGCAGTTCTTC CSASQSGRNEQFF
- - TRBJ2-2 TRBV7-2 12 TGTGCCAGCAGCTCCCCGCCAGGGGAGCTGTTTTTT CASSSPPGELFF
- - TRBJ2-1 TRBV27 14 TGTGCCAGCAGTTATTCCTCTTCCGGCAATGAGCAGTTCTTC CASSYSSSGNEQFF
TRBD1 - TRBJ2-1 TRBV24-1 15 TGTGCCACCAGTGATATGGGACAGCTCTACAATGAGCAGTTCTTC CATSDMGQLYNEQFF
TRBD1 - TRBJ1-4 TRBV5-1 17 TGCGCCAGCAGCTTGGGCTTTGGGACAGGACGTAATGAAAAACTGTTTTTT CASSLGFGTGRNEKLFF
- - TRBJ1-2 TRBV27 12 TGTGCCAGCAGGGAGGGACCCGCGGGCTACACCTTC CASREGPAGYTF
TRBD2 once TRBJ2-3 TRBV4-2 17 TGTGCCAGCAGCCAAGATGGGCTAGCGGGAAGCACAGATACGCAGTATTTT CASSQDGLAGSTDTQYF
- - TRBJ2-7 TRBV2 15 TGTGCCAGCAGTAAGGAGGGGAACAGCCCTTACGAGCAGTACTTC CASSKEGNSPYEQYF
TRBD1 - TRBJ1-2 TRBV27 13 TGTGCCAGCAGCGCTACAGGGGGCAGCGGCTACACCTTC CASSATGGSGYTF
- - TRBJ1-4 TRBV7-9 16 TGTGCCAGCAGGGCTAACAGGGTCACCGCTAATGAAAAACTGTTTTTT CASRANRVTANEKLFF
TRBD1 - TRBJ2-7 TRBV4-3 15 TGCGCCAGCAGCCAGGGACAGGGAGGATCCTACGAGCAGTACTTC CASSQGQGGSYEQYF
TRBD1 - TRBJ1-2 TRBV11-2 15 TGTGCCAGCAGCTTATCTCGGACAGGGGCGGGCGGCTACACCTTC CASSLSRTGAGGYTF
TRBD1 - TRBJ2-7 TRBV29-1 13 TGCAGCGTTGAATTGGACAGGGGCTACGAGCAGTACTTC CSVELDRGYEQYF
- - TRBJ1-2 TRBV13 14 TGTGCCAGCAGCTCCACCGGAGTAGGGTATGGCTACACCTTC CASSSTGVGYGYTF
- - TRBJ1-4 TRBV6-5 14 TGTGCCAGCACCCCCAGTGCAACTAATGAAAAACTGTTTTTT CASTPSATNEKLFF
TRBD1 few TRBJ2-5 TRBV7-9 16 TGTGCCAGCAGCTTAGGTTTAGGGGGCGATTGGGAGACCCAGTACTTC CASSLGLGGDWETQYF
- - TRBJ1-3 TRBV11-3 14 TGTGCCAGCAGTCATACAGCTTCTGGAAACACCATATATTTT CASSHTASGNTIYF
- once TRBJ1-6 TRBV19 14 TGTGCCAGTAGTTTCGCGGGCCCGAATTCACCCCTCCACTTT CASSFAGPNSPLHF
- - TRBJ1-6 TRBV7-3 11 TGTGCCAGCAGCTTGGGTCGTATCCTCCACTTT CASSLGRILHF
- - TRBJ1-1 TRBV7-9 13 TGTGCCAGCAGCAAATTGGAAAACACTGAAGCTTTCTTT CASSKLENTEAFF
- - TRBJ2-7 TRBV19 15 TGTGCCAGTAGTATTAAGCGCTTTGGACCCTACGAGCAGTACTTC CASSIKRFGPYEQYF
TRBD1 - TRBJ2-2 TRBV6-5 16 TGTGCCAGCAGTTACTCATGGGACAGGGGGCTCGGGGAGCTGTTTTTT CASSYSWDRGLGELFF